This entry lists 14 T cell receptor beta chains sequenced from one sample in a study of blood T cell repertoires in COVID-19. Profiling relied on immunoSEQ multiplex PCR, and the TCRdb table lists in-frame clones only, not all of them. The sample lists 150,000 to 200,000 clones; about 86% were seen once. The sample comprised peripheral blood. These receptor sequences come from an older woman with COVID-19, enrolled during active disease.

The rearrangement joins TRBV3-1 (or the pseudogene TRBV3-2) to TRBJ2-7; TRBD1 aligns across 7 bases. Germline assignment: CDR1 LGHDT and CDR2 YNNKEL (reference sequence). V was clipped by 0 bases and J by 3 bases; unmatched bases: 2. CDR3 length: 14 residues. In DNA, the CDR3 is TGTGCCAGCAGCCAAGACAGGGGGTTCTACGAGCAGTACTTC. Protein product: CASSQDRGFYEQYF.

This clone has just one count. A read error may account for a junction end that differs from germline. The chain employs TRBV7-7 and TRBJ2-3; the D gene is possibly TRBD2 (5 bases). Germline CDR1 SSHAT, CDR2 FNYEAQ (reference sequence). This CDR3 has 13 residues. The CDR3 DNA reads TGTGCTAGCAGTAACCGGGACACAGATACGCAGTATTTT. It translates to CASSNRDTDTQYF. Full variable domain (rest looked up from reference TRBV7-7 and TRBJ2-3): GAGVSQSPRYKVTKRGQDVTLRCDPISSHATLYWYQQALGQGPEFLTYFNYEAQPDKSGLPSDRFSAERPEGSISTLTIQRTEQRDSAMYRCASSNRDTDTQYFGPGTRLTVL.

This chain links TRBV25-1 with TRBJ2-3; D possibly corresponds to TRBD1 (5 bases). V dropped 0 bases and J dropped 4 bases, with 11 bases sitting between them. Per germline, CDR1 MGHDK and CDR2 SYGVNS. The CDR3 runs 15 residues. The CDR3: CASSEYKGRADTQYF. CDR3 bases: TGTGCCAGCAGTGAATATAAGGGCAGGGCAGATACGCAGTATTTT. Supplemented by reference TRBV25-1 and TRBJ2-3, the full variable domain reads EADIYQTPRYLVIGTGKKITLECSQTMGHDKMYWYQQDPGMELHLIHYSYGVNSTEKGDLSSESTVSRIRTEHFPLTLESARPSHTSQYLCASSEYKGRADTQYFGPGTRLTVL.

This clone was found once. This sequence joins TRBV29-1 and TRBJ1-1, with 8 nucleotides matching TRBD1. J was trimmed by 1 base and V by 7 bases; bases with no gene match: 8. This CDR3 is 14 amino acids long. Per the germline V gene, CDR1 is SQVTM and CDR2 is ANQGSEA. The DNA of the CDR3 is TGCAGCGCCAGTCCCGGGACAGGGAACACTGAAGCTTTCTTT. Residues: CSASPGTGNTEAFF. The full variable domain, completed using reference TRBV29-1 and TRBJ1-1, is SAVISQKPSRDICQRGTSLTIQCQVDSQVTMMFWYRQQPGQSLTLIATANQGSEATYESGFVIDKFPISRPNLTFSTLTVSNMSPEDSSIYLCSASPGTGNTEAFFGQGTRLTVV.

The chain is built from TRBV18 and TRBJ1-1; 12 bases match TRBD1. Unmatched junction bases numbered 6, after V lost 3 bases and J lost 4 bases. CDR1 and CDR2 (germline): KGHSH, LQKENI. The CDR3 has 16 amino acids. The CDR3 DNA reads TGTGCCAGCTCACCGGCGGGACAGGGGGCGCCCACTGAAGCTTTCTTT. As protein: CASSPAGQGAPTEAFF.

The CDR3 spells CASSNPHLTRQKYRDNSPLHF. The CDR3 nucleotides read TGTGCCAGCAGCAACCCACATTTAACGCGACAGAAATATCGAGATAATTCACCCCTCCACTTT. The chain links TRBV21-1 to TRBJ1-6; TRBD1 was called by the table and not checked on the DNA. TRBV21-1 represents a pseudogene. The CDR3 consists of 21 residues.

The chain joins TRBV7-3 to TRBJ2-7, with D perhaps matching TRBD2 (5 bases). Between the trimmed V and J ends, which lost 1 base and 6 bases, there was a span of 13 bases. Germline V lookup: CDR1 SGHTA, CDR2 FQGTGA. The CDR3 consists of 14 residues. The CDR3 is CASSLNTGRGEQYF. As DNA, the CDR3 is TGTGCCAGCAGCTTAAATACCGGACGGGGCGAGCAGTACTTC.

In this sample, this clone turned up once. The DNA of the CDR3 is TGTGCCAGCAGACCACAGGGGGCTTATGAGCAGTTCTTC. It encodes CASRPQGAYEQFF. The chain carries TRBV28 and TRBJ2-1, with 9 nucleotides matching TRBD1. The CDR3 loop spans 13 amino acids. The germline gives CDR1 MDHEN, CDR2 SYDVKM. J lost 8 bases, V lost 6 bases, and 5 bases had no gene match.

V usage is TRBV27 and J usage is TRBJ1-1; D not resolved. CDR1 and CDR2 (germline): MNHEY, SMNVEV (reference sequence). V lost 3 bases and J 8 bases, leaving 16 bases between the germline ends. The CDR3 length is 14 residues. In DNA, the CDR3 is TGTGCCAGCAGTTTGACCTATTCAGGCCCCGAAGCTTTCTTT. Amino acid sequence: CASSLTYSGPEAFF.

This chain joins TRBV6-5 and TRBJ1-5, with D possibly TRBD1 on 5 matching bases. This CDR3 has 16 amino acids. Trimming removed 2 bases from V and 5 bases from J, with 16 bases in between. Germline-derived CDR1 and CDR2 are MNHEY and SVGAGI. CDR3 nucleotides: TGTGCCAGCAGTTACGGGGGAGGCGGGAAAGATCAGCCCCAGCATTTT. Encoded protein: CASSYGGGGKDQPQHF.

The chain joins TRBV19 to TRBJ1-3; D gene unclear. CDR1 and CDR2 from the germline V gene are LNHDA and SQIVND (reference sequence). This CDR3 is 15 amino acids long. Trimming stripped 4 bases from V and 0 bases from J, with 10 bases between. The CDR3 DNA reads as TGTGCCAGTAGTAGTCGTCTGAGCTCTGGAAACACCATATATTTT. Residues: CASSSRLSSGNTIYF.

The V call is TRBV3-1 (or the pseudogene TRBV3-2), the J call TRBJ2-1; D gene unclear. This CDR3 has 12 residues. Trimming removed 2 bases at V and 4 bases at J, with 3 bases between. The V gene's germline CDR1 is LGHDT and CDR2 YNNKEL (reference sequence). In DNA form, the CDR3 reads TGTGCCAGCAGCCAAACTTACAATGAGCAGTTCTTC. Amino acids: CASSQTYNEQFF.

The chain couples TRBV6-1 to TRBJ1-5; D unresolved. The germline CDR1 and CDR2 sequences are MNHNS and SASEGT. Trimming took 2 bases from V and 0 from J, leaving 5 bases between them. CDR3 length: 14 amino acids. DNA for the CDR3: TGTGCCAGCAGTGAATTTCATAGCAATCAGCCCCAGCATTTT. This translates into CASSEFHSNQPQHF.

The V call is TRBV4-2, the J call TRBJ1-5, with 11 positions matching TRBD1. Trimming took 3 bases from V and 9 from J; bases not matched to a gene: 7. The CDR3 length is 15 residues. CDR1 and CDR2 from the germline V gene are LGHNA and YNFKEQ. DNA of the CDR3: TGTGCCAGCAGCCAGGTGGGACAGGGGGTTGGGCCCCAGCATTTT. It translates to CASSQVGQGVGPQHF.